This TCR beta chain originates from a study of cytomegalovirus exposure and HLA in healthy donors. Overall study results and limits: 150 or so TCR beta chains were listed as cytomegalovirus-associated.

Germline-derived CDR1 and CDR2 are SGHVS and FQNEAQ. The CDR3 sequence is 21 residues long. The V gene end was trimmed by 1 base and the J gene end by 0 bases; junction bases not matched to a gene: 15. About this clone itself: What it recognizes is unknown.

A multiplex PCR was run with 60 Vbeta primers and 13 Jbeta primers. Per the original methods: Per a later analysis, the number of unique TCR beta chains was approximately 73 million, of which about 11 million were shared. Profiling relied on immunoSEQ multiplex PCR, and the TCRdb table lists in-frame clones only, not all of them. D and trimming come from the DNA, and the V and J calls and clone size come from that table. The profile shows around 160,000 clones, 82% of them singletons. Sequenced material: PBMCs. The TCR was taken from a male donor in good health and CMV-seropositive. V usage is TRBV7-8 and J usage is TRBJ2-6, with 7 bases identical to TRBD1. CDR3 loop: CASSLDVPRWDSLSGANVLTF. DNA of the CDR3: TGTGCCAGCAGCTTAGATGTCCCCCGGTGGGACAGCCTCTCTGGGGCCAACGTCCTGACTTTC.